The rows below give T cell receptor beta chains drawn from one sample of a study of cytomegalovirus exposure and HLA in healthy donors. Data came from immunoSEQ multiplex PCR; TCRdb stores just in-frame clones and leaves some out. The sample contains approximately 150,000 clones, about 80% of which appear only once. Sequenced: PBMCs. All receptors derive from a man aged 25-40 years in good health and CMV-seropositive. Each CDR3 is given with its conserved first and last residue. Part of the rows lack a size; the others show once, few, many or a class for expanded clones.

V: TRBV6-5
J: TRBJ1-5
size: .
CDR3: CASSLGTGDQPQHF

V: TRBV30
J: TRBJ1-6
size: once
CDR3: CAWSRTGGTIAPLHF

V: TRBV11-3
J: TRBJ2-5
size: once
CDR3: CASSMDTGYQETQYF

V: TRBV28
J: TRBJ2-1
size: .
CDR3: CASSGYEQFF

V: TRBV5-8
J: TRBJ2-1
size: .
CDR3: CASSLQGAIYNEQFF

V: TRBV19
J: TRBJ1-2
size: few
CDR3: CASSIRTLIVGGYTF

V: TRBV2
J: TRBJ2-1
size: .
CDR3: CASSTSGQYNEQFF

V: TRBV11-2
J: TRBJ1-1
size: .
CDR3: CASSLDGDLNTEAFF

V: TRBV7-6
J: TRBJ2-5
size: .
CDR3: CASSSLDRGLETQYF

V: TRBV7-9
J: TRBJ2-7
size: .
CDR3: CASSAGTPLSAYEQYF

V: TRBV25-1
J: TRBJ1-4
size: .
CDR3: CASSGSQAMVGNEKLFF

V: TRBV18
J: TRBJ2-2
size: .
CDR3: CASSPLAGENTGELFF

V: TRBV7-9
J: TRBJ2-7
size: .
CDR3: CASSRGQIYEQYF

V: TRBV19
J: TRBJ1-6
size: .
CDR3: CASSFRGTGESNSPLHF

V: TRBV7-8
J: TRBJ1-1
size: once
CDR3: CASSLRSVTGGLSEAFF

V: TRBV6-5
J: TRBJ2-1
size: .
CDR3: CASSNLAGGDNEQFF

V: TRBV5-4
J: TRBJ2-2
size: .
CDR3: CASSLDRQTSAGELFF

V: TRBV5-1
J: TRBJ2-7
size: .
CDR3: CASSLIAGDNHEQYF

V: TRBV27
J: TRBJ2-5
size: .
CDR3: CASRYTTGTQYF

V: TRBV5-4
J: TRBJ2-4
size: .
CDR3: CASSLGQGNIQYF

V: TRBV4-2
J: TRBJ1-1
size: .
CDR3: CASSQDHGMNTEAFF

V: TRBV11-3
J: TRBJ2-1
size: .
CDR3: CASSVSGGVYNEQFF

V: TRBV5-4
J: TRBJ2-7
size: .
CDR3: CASSLGGLADYEQYF

V: TRBV6-6
J: TRBJ2-1
size: .
CDR3: CASTFGPRDEQFF

V: TRBV5-1
J: TRBJ1-3
size: few
CDR3: CASSLAPGSGNTIYF

V: TRBV7-9
J: TRBJ1-1
size: .
CDR3: CASSSQGTNTEAFF

V: TRBV7-8
J: TRBJ2-1
size: .
CDR3: CASSPRDSPYNEQFF

V: TRBV10-2
J: TRBJ2-3
size: .
CDR3: CASSRLDNTDTQYF

V: TRBV30
J: TRBJ2-1
size: .
CDR3: CAWSLGSNEQFF

V: TRBV10-2
J: TRBJ2-1
size: .
CDR3: CASRGGRSSDYNEQFF

V: TRBV9
J: TRBJ2-7
size: .
CDR3: CASSVEPSGSPGEQYF

V: TRBV28
J: TRBJ2-7
size: .
CDR3: CASTLNGRHYEQYF

V: TRBV7-9
J: TRBJ1-2
size: .
CDR3: CASSPQGRYYGYTF

V: TRBV27
J: TRBJ2-3
size: .
CDR3: CASARDIGLDTQYF

V: TRBV9
J: TRBJ2-1
size: .
CDR3: CASSVGPRSVNEQFF

V: TRBV7-2
J: TRBJ1-1
size: .
CDR3: CASSLGGQGANTEAFF